The 11 T cell receptor beta chains listed next were all sequenced from one sample in a study of T cell responses to AZD1222 COVID-19 vaccine (dated by TCRdb to 2020 to 2023). This specimen's time point label, per the study, means: about 28 days (+/-7) after the second vaccine dose. The library was made by the immunoSEQ multiplex PCR assay. TCRdb holds this immuneACCESS table with in-frame rearrangements only. Some clones are missing; in checked studies, unresolved V genes explain under half, and the rest has no known cause. A total of tens of thousands of clones appear in this sample, 81% of them only once. Of the sample, 20% to 30% falls within the top ten clones. The starting material was peripheral blood, obtained 28 days after the second AZD1222 dose. These receptors were obtained from an adult who received the AZD1222 COVID-19 vaccine.

This clone was counted a single time. The CDR3 reads CASRQGGGNAEAFF. CDR3 bases: TGTGCCAGCAGGCAAGGGGGCGGAAACGCTGAAGCTTTCTTT. The V and J genes are TRBV6-5 and TRBJ1-1; TRBD1 matches at 7 bases. The germline gives CDR1 MNHEY, CDR2 SVGAGI. Trimming removed 6 bases from V and 6 bases from J; junction bases left unmatched: 10. There are 14 residues in the CDR3.

The gene calls are TRBV5-4 and TRBJ1-4; 8 bases align to TRBD1. Germline V gene lookup returns CDR1 SGHNT and CDR2 YYREEE (reference sequence). Unmatched junction bases numbered 4, after V lost 3 bases and J lost 3 bases. The CDR3 is 15 residues long. CDR3 in DNA: TGTGCCAGCAGCTCCCAGGGGGCAGCTAATGAAAAACTGTTTTTT. Protein product: CASSSQGAANEKLFF.

V usage is TRBV7-9 and J usage is TRBJ1-5; D gene ambiguous. V gave up 1 base and J gave up 3 bases, with 4 bases separating them. CDR1 SEHNR and CDR2 FQNEAQ come from the germline V gene (reference sequence). CDR3 length: 13 residues. The CDR3 nucleotides are TGTGCCAGCAGCTTAGGACCCAATCAGCCCCAGCATTTT. Its protein product is CASSLGPNQPQHF. The variable domain in full, with the rest retrieved from reference TRBV7-9 and TRBJ1-5, is DTGVSQNPRHKITKRGQNVTFRCDPISEHNRLYWYRQTLGQGPEFLTYFQNEAQLEKSRLLSDRFSAERPKGSFSTLEIQRTEQGDSAMYLCASSLGPNQPQHFGDGTRLSIL.

V and J are TRBV28 and TRBJ2-7, with D tentatively TRBD1 (6 bases). This CDR3 is 15 amino acids long. Germline V gene lookup returns CDR1 MDHEN and CDR2 SYDVKM. V gave up 2 bases and J gave up 4 bases, with 15 bases separating them. The CDR3 DNA reads as TGTGCCAGCAGTTTAAGCCAAGTAGGGGGTTACGAGCAGTACTTC. The encoded protein is CASSLSQVGGYEQYF.

V and J are TRBV27 and TRBJ1-6, with a tentative D call TRBD1 (5 bases). This CDR3 has 15 residues. V gave up 0 bases and J gave up 10 bases, with 13 bases separating them. The germline CDR1 and CDR2 sequences are MNHEY and SMNVEV (reference sequence). CDR3 DNA sequence: TGTGCCAGCAGTTTATCGCCAGGGCAAAGCTCACCCCTCCACTTT. Its protein product is CASSLSPGQSSPLHF.

The gene calls are TRBV6-6 and TRBJ2-6; TRBD1 aligns across 9 bases. CDR1 MNHNY and CDR2 SVGAGI come from the germline V gene (reference sequence). The CDR3 extends over 20 amino acids. V dropped 5 bases and J dropped 0; count of bases not matched to a gene: 14. The chain's CDR3 is CASSLFPGTGSFSGANVLTF. The CDR3 region has the DNA TGTGCCAGCAGTCTTTTCCCCGGGACAGGGAGTTTCTCTGGGGCCAACGTCCTGACTTTC.

CDR3 in amino acids: CASRFQGAREQYF. Written as DNA, the CDR3 is TGTGCCAGCAGATTCCAGGGGGCGAGAGAGCAGTACTTC. This chain uses TRBV25-1 with TRBJ2-7; 8 bases agree with TRBD1. Germline V gene data show CDR1 as MGHDK and CDR2 as SYGVNS. This CDR3 comprises 13 residues. V was clipped by 6 bases and J by 7 bases; unmatched bases: 8.

The chain couples TRBV7-3 to TRBJ2-1, with 7 bases identical to TRBD1. Per the germline V gene, CDR1 is SGHTA and CDR2 is FQGTGA. The CDR3 totals 15 residues. With 5 bases clipped from V and 8 bases from J, the junction kept 12 bases outside the gene matches. The CDR3: CASSASTGRSDEQFF. The CDR3 DNA reads as TGTGCCAGCAGCGCGTCGACAGGGCGGTCAGATGAGCAGTTCTTC. Full variable domain (remainder filled in from reference TRBV7-3 and TRBJ2-1): GAGVSQTPSNKVTEKGKYVELRCDPISGHTALYWYRQSLGQGPEFLIYFQGTGAADDSGLPNDRFFAVRPEGSVSTLKIQRTERGDSAVYLCASSASTGRSDEQFFGPGTRLTVL.

The rearrangement links TRBV5-1 to TRBJ2-3; no clear D gene. Trimming took 7 bases from V and 0 from J, leaving 15 bases between them. This CDR3 has 15 amino acids. The germline gives CDR1 SGHRS, CDR2 YFSETQ. DNA for the CDR3: TGCGCCAGCCGCACCGGTCCCTCTAGCACAGATACGCAGTATTTT. This encodes CASRTGPSSTDTQYF.

This chain uses TRBV5-4 with TRBJ1-2; TRBD1 aligns across 8 bases. The CDR3 runs 15 residues. The V segment lost 0 bases and the J segment 8 bases; nucleotides outside the gene matches: 9. Germline CDR1 is SGHNT and CDR2 is YYREEE (reference sequence). CDR3 region: CASSLARTGSVGYTF. CDR3 nucleotide sequence: TGTGCCAGCAGCTTGGCCAGGACAGGGAGTGTAGGCTACACCTTC.

In its sample, this clone was seen a few times. The chain carries TRBV7-3 and TRBJ2-1, with 7 nucleotides matching TRBD2. CDR3 length: 14 amino acids. Germline CDR1 reads SGHTA; CDR2 reads FQGTGA. The V and J ends lost 3 bases and 3 bases, in that order; junction bases with no gene match: 2. The CDR3 protein is CASSFGGGYNEQFF. CDR3 in DNA: TGTGCCAGCAGCTTTGGCGGGGGCTACAATGAGCAGTTCTTC.